The sequence of this T cell receptor (beta chain) was determined in a study of blood T cell repertoires in COVID-19. As for the study in general: Samples representing acute and convalescent COVID-19 were sourced from the United States, Italy and Spain. T cells, B-cell-depleted T cells, or PBMCs provided the cDNA or gDNA that served as material.

Original processing notes: Estimation of nucleated cell counts was performed using reference gene primer amplification. The method was immunoSEQ multiplex PCR; TCRdb's version includes in-frame clones alone and lacks a portion of them. V and J calls and clone size follow that table, whereas D and trimming were derived from the DNA. Of nearly 250,000 clones detected, about 80% appear once; the ten largest clones hold about 1.9%. V was pared by 1 base and J by 7 bases, with 9 bases of the junction left unmatched. This CDR3 has 15 amino acids. Germline CDR1 LGHDT, CDR2 YNNKEL (reference sequence). The material sequenced was peripheral blood. The receptor was derived from a woman of 80 years or more with acute or convalescent COVID-19. The rearrangement joins TRBV3-1 (or the pseudogene TRBV3-2) to TRBJ2-7; 8 bases align to TRBD2. CDR3 nucleotides: TGTGCCAGCAGCCAAGGGTCGGGAGGGCCCTCGGAGCAGTACTTC. Translation gives CASSQGSGGPSEQYF.